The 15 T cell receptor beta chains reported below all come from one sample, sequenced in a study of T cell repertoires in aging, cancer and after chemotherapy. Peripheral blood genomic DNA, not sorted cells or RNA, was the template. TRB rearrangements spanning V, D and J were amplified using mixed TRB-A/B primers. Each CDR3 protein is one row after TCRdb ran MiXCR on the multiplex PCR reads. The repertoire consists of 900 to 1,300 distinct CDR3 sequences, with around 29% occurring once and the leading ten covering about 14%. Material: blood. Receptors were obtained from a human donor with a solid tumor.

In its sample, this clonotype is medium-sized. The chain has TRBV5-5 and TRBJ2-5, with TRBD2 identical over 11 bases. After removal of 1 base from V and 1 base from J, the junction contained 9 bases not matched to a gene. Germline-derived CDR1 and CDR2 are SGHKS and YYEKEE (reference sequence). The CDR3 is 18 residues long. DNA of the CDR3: TGTGCCAGCAGCTTGAGGGTAGCGGGAGGGCCCTCCCAAGAGACCCAGTACTTC. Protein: CASSLRVAGGPSQETQYF. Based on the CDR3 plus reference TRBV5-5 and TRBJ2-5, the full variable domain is DAGVTQSPTHLIKTRGQQVTLRCSPISGHKSVSWYQQVLGQGPQFIFQYYEKEERGRGNFPDRFSARQFPNYSSELNVNALLLGDSALYLCASSLRVAGGPSQETQYFGPGTRLLVL.

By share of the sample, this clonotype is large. The CDR3 DNA reads as TGTGCCAGCAGCTTGGGGCCGGGCGGCGGGAACGAGCAGTACTTC. This gives the protein CASSLGPGGGNEQYF. The chain joins TRBV5-4 to TRBJ2-7, with D tentatively TRBD2 (6 bases). Per the germline V gene, CDR1 is SGHNT and CDR2 is YYREEE (reference sequence). Trimming removed 0 bases at V and 5 bases at J, with 15 bases between. The CDR3 runs to 15 residues.

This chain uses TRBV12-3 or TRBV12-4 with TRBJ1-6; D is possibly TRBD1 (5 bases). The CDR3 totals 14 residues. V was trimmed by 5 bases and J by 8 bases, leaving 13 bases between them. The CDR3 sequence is CASSIQVLDSPLHF. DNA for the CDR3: TGTGCCAGCAGTATACAGGTTCTGGATTCACCCCTCCACTTT.

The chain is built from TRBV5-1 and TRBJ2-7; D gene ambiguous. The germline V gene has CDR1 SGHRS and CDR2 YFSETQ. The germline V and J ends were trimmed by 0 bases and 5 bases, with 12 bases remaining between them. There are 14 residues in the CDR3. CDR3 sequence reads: CASSLVIAGDEQYF. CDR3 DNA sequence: TGCGCCAGCAGCTTGGTTATCGCTGGCGACGAGCAGTACTTC.

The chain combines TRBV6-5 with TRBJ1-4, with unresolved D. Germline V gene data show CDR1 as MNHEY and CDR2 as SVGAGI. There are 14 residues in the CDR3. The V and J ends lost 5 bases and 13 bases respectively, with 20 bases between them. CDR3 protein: CASSPLRRVTILFF. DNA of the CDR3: TGTGCCAGCAGTCCCCTGAGACGGGTGACAATACTGTTTTTT.

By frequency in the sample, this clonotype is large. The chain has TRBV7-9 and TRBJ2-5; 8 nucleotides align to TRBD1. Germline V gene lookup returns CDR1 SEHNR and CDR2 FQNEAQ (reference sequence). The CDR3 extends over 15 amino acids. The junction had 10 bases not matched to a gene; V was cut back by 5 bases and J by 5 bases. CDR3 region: CASSLLGQGGETQYF. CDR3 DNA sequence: TGTGCCAGCAGCCTCCTAGGACAGGGTGGTGAGACCCAGTACTTC.

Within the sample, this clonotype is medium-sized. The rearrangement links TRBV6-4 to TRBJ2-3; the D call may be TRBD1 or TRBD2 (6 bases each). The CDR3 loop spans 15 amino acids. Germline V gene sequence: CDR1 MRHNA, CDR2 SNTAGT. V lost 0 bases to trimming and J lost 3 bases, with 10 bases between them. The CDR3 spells CASSDSIGGTDTQYF. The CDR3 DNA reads TGTGCCAGCAGTGACTCGATAGGGGGGACAGATACGCAGTATTTT.

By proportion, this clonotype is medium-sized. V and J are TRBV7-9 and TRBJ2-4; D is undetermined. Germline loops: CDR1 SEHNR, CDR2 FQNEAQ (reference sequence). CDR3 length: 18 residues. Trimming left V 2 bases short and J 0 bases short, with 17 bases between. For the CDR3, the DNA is TGTGCCAGCAGCTTAACTGCGGCGGCGTTCGTAGCCAAAAACATTCAGTACTTC. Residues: CASSLTAAAFVAKNIQYF.

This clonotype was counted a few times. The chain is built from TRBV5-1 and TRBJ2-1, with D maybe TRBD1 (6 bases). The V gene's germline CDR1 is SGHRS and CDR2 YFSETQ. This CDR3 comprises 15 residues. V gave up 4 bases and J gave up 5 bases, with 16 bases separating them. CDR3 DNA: TGCGCCAGCAGCCGTAACAGGGTAACGAACAATGAGCAGTTCTTC. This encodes CASSRNRVTNNEQFF.

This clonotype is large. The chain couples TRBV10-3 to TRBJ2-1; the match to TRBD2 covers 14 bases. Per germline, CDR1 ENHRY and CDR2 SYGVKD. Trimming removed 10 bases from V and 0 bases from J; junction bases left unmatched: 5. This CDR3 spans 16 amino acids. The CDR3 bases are TGTGCCAGCGGACTAGCGGGAGGTAGCTCCTACAATGAGCAGTTCTTC. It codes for CASGLAGGSSYNEQFF.

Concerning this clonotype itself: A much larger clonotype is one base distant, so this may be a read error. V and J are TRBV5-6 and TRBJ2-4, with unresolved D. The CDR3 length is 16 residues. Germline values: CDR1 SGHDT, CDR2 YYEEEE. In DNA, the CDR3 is TGTTCCAGCAGCCTTATCGGAGCCCTAGCCAAAAACATTCAGTACTTC. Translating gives CSSSLIGALAKNIQYF.

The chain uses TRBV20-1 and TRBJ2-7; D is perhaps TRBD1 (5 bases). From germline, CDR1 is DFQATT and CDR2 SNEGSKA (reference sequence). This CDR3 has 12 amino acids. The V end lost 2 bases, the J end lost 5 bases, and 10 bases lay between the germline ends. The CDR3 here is CSARQGVHEQYF. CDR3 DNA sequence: TGCAGTGCTAGACAGGGCGTCCACGAGCAGTACTTC.

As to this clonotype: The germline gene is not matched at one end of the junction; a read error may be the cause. The CDR3 spells CDSSSRHAAGRTDTQYF. CDR3 DNA: TGTGACAGCAGCTCTCGGCACGCGGCGGGCCGCACAGATACGCAGTATTTT. The V call is TRBV7-2, the J call TRBJ2-3; tentatively, D is TRBD2 (5 bases). Looked up from germline, CDR1 is SGHTA and CDR2 is FQGNSA. There are 17 residues in the CDR3.

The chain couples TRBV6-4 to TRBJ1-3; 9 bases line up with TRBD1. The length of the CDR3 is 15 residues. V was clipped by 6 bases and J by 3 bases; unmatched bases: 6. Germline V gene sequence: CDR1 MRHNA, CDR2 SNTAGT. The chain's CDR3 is CASRWDRVLGNTIYF. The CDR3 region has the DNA TGTGCCAGCAGATGGGACAGGGTCCTTGGAAACACCATATATTTT.

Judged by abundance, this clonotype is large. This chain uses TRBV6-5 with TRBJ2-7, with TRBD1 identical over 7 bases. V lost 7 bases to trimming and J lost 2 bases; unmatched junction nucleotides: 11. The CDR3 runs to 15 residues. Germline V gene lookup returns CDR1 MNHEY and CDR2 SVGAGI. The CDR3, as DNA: TGTGCCAGCACTAACATCAGACAGGGCCCCTACGAGCAGTACTTC. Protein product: CASTNIRQGPYEQYF.